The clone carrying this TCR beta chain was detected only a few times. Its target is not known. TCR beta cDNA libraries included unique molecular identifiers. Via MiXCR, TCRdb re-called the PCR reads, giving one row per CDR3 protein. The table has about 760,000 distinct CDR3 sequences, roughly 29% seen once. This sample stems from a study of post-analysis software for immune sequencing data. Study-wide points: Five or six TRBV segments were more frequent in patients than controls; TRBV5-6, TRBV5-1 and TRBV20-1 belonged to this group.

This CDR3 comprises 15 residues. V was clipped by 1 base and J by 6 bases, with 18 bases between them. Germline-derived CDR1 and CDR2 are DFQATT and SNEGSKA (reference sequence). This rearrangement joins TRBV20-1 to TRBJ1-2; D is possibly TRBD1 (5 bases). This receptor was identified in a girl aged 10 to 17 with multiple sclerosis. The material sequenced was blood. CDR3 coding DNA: TGCAGTGCTAGAGCGCCAGGGTTAGGAATGCATGGCTACACCTTC. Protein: CSARAPGLGMHGYTF.